The 20 T cell receptor beta chains in this list originate from one sample, sequenced in a study of blood T cell repertoires in COVID-19 (TCRdb year 2020). Libraries were constructed by the immunoSEQ multiplex PCR assay. Not all clones reach the TCRdb copy of this immuneACCESS table, which keeps in-frame sequences only. Checked studies attribute under half of the gap to unresolved V genes and leave the rest unexplained. The sample records 40,000 or so clones, roughly 90% of which are singletons. Of the sample, approximately 12% is held by the ten largest clones. The sample consisted of peripheral blood. The receptor set was obtained from a human donor in a cohort sampled during active COVID-19.

The chain carries TRBV18 and TRBJ2-3; D might be TRBD1 (5 bases). The CDR3 is 15 residues long. With 9 bases removed from V and 7 bases from J, the gap between germline ends came to 23 bases. Germline V CDR1 and CDR2: KGHSH, LQKENI. This chain's CDR3 is CASSDGVKKGHTQYF. CDR3 coding DNA: TGTGCCAGTTCAGATGGTGTTAAAAAGGGGCATACGCAGTATTTT.

The chain recombines TRBV19 with TRBJ1-1; possible D gene TRBD1, 5 bases. The CDR3 covers 15 residues. Germline V gene sequence: CDR1 LNHDA, CDR2 SQIVND (reference sequence). The V and J ends lost 5 bases and 4 bases respectively, with 17 bases between them. CDR3 amino acids: CASSSRTRGVTEAFF. DNA of the CDR3: TGTGCCAGTAGTTCCCGGACCCGGGGGGTCACTGAAGCTTTCTTT.

The V call is TRBV9, the J call TRBJ2-5; 7 nucleotides align to TRBD1. CDR3 length: 18 amino acids. Per germline, CDR1 SGDLS and CDR2 YYNGEE. V shed 0 bases, J shed 2 bases, and the junction held 13 bases outside the gene matches. The CDR3 reads CASSVGGGVLGSQETQYF. As DNA, the CDR3 is TGTGCCAGCAGCGTAGGAGGGGGCGTACTTGGGAGTCAAGAGACCCAGTACTTC.

Only one count was recorded for this clone. CDR3 nucleotides: TGTGCCAGCAGCTTGCCGCCTAGCGGCTACAATGAGCAGTTCTTC. Protein product: CASSLPPSGYNEQFF. The genes are TRBV5-6 and TRBJ2-1, with 7 bases identical to TRBD2. Germline CDR1 reads SGHDT; CDR2 reads YYEEEE. The CDR3 contains 15 residues. V shed 1 base and J 3 bases; nucleotides not matched to a gene: 4. Looking up the rest from reference TRBV5-6 and TRBJ2-1 gives the full variable domain: DAGVTQSPTHLIKTRGQQVTLRCSPKSGHDTVSWYQQALGQGPQFIFQYYEEEERQRGNFPDRFSGHQFPNYSSELNVNALLLGDSALYLCASSLPPSGYNEQFFGPGTRLTVL.

The gene calls are TRBV24-1 and TRBJ1-2, with a weak D call TRBD1 (5 bases). The germline V and J ends were trimmed by 4 bases and 7 bases, with 9 bases remaining between them. The germline V gene encodes CDR1 KGHDR and CDR2 SFDVKD. The CDR3 runs 12 residues. The CDR3 DNA reads as TGTGCCACCAGTGACCCGGGGGGTGGCTACACCTTC. It translates to CATSDPGGGYTF.

The chain uses TRBV19 and TRBJ1-5; a possible D gene is TRBD1 (6 bases). There are 13 residues in the CDR3. The V gene lost 7 bases and the J gene lost 4 bases, with 11 bases spanning the gap. The V gene's germline CDR1 is LNHDA and CDR2 SQIVND (reference sequence). The CDR3 DNA follows: TGTGCCAGTAAATCGAGGGGGAATCAGCCCCAGCATTTT. Translated, it gives CASKSRGNQPQHF.

The chain uses TRBV5-1 and TRBJ1-1; D might be TRBD1 (5 bases). Looked up from germline, CDR1 is SGHRS and CDR2 is YFSETQ. The V and J ends lost 4 bases and 3 bases respectively, with 22 bases between them. The CDR3 has 17 amino acids. CDR3: CASSLARGSLLDTEAFF. Written as DNA, the CDR3 is TGCGCCAGCAGCCTAGCGAGGGGAAGTCTGTTGGACACTGAAGCTTTCTTT.

This chain connects TRBV6-6 to TRBJ1-2, with TRBD1 matching over 10 bases. The V gene's germline CDR1 is MNHNY and CDR2 SVGAGI (reference sequence). Germline trimming cut 0 bases from V and 6 bases from J; bases unmatched to any gene: 4. This CDR3 contains 15 residues. CDR3 bases: TGTGCCAGCAGTTACTCTATGGGACAGGGGAATGGCTACACCTTC. It translates to CASSYSMGQGNGYTF.

The chain employs TRBV23-1 and TRBJ2-3, with a tentative D call TRBD2 (5 bases). TRBV23-1 is an ORF; its function is uncertain. Trimming removed 3 bases from V and 3 bases from J, with 13 bases in between. The CDR3 length is 15 residues. CDR3 in DNA: TGCGCCAGCAGTCACGGGATAAGGAGAACAGATACGCAGTATTTT. Encoded protein: CASSHGIRRTDTQYF.

The chain joins TRBV7-2 to TRBJ2-7; no clear D gene. Trimming left V 3 bases short and J 6 bases short, with 9 bases between. The CDR3 is 12 amino acids. From germline, CDR1 is SGHTA and CDR2 FQGNSA. The CDR3 sequence: CASSLVSSEQYF. CDR3 bases: TGTGCCAGCAGCTTGGTTAGCTCCGAGCAGTACTTC.

This clone was recorded only once. The rearrangement joins TRBV5-4 to TRBJ2-7; 9 bases are shared with TRBD1. Germline V gene data show CDR1 as SGHNT and CDR2 as YYREEE (reference sequence). Trimming at V came to 4 bases and at J to 5 bases, leaving 10 bases not matched to a gene. There are 15 residues in the CDR3. The CDR3 region is CASSGTGTGNNEQYF. CDR3 DNA: TGTGCCAGCAGCGGAACCGGGACAGGGAACAACGAGCAGTACTTC.

V is TRBV9 and J is TRBJ1-1; D is possibly TRBD1 (5 bases). The germline CDR1 and CDR2 sequences are SGDLS and YYNGEE. The CDR3 is 13 amino acids. V lost 3 bases, J lost 7 bases, and 13 bases lay in between. The CDR3 DNA sequence: TGTGCCAGCAGCGACGGACACAGATTTGAAGCTTTCTTT. Its translation: CASSDGHRFEAFF.

V gene TRBV11-2 combines with J gene TRBJ2-7; D is possibly TRBD2 (5 bases). V was cut by 5 bases and J by 0 bases, with 8 bases left in between. The germline V gene encodes CDR1 SGHAT and CDR2 FQNNGV. CDR3 size: 13 residues. CDR3 amino acids: CASSLAGSYEQYF. CDR3 nucleotides: TGTGCCAGCAGCCTGGCGGGCTCCTACGAGCAGTACTTC.

The rearrangement joins TRBV7-2 to TRBJ2-1, with a possible D match to TRBD2 (5 bases). From germline, CDR1 is SGHTA and CDR2 FQGNSA. Trimming pared 5 bases from V and 13 bases from J, leaving 15 bases between. The CDR3 has 12 residues. DNA of the CDR3: TGTGCCAGCAGCGCAGACGGGATCTCTCAGTTCTTC. Translation gives CASSADGISQFF.

The chain carries TRBV30 and TRBJ2-7; the match to TRBD2 covers 14 bases. The CDR3 is 15 amino acids. Germline lookup yields CDR1 GTSNPN and CDR2 SVGIG (reference sequence). The V segment lost 5 bases and the J segment 5 bases; nucleotides outside the gene matches: 8. The CDR3 sequence is CAWAKGLAGVDEQYF. The CDR3 nucleotides are TGTGCCTGGGCCAAGGGACTAGCGGGAGTTGACGAGCAGTACTTC.

This chain joins TRBV6-1 and TRBJ2-7; 8 nucleotides agree with TRBD2. This CDR3 spans 15 amino acids. Trimming took 2 bases from V and 4 from J; bases not matched to a gene: 7. Germline loops: CDR1 MNHNS, CDR2 SASEGT. The CDR3: CASSEFRTSMYEQYF. CDR3 DNA: TGTGCCAGCAGTGAATTTCGGACTAGCATGTACGAGCAGTACTTC.

This chain uses TRBV2 with TRBJ2-1; possibly TRBD1 for D (6 bases). Trimming shortened V by 6 bases and J by 1 base, and 7 bases separated the two germline ends. Germline CDR1 SNHLY, CDR2 FYNNEI. The CDR3 is 13 amino acids. This CDR3 is CASSRGSYNEQFF. CDR3 DNA: TGTGCCAGCAGCAGGGGATCCTACAATGAGCAGTTCTTC.

The V and J genes are TRBV18 and TRBJ1-5; no clear D. The CDR3 covers 13 residues. Germline V gives CDR1 KGHSH, CDR2 LQKENI. Trimming removed 1 base from V and 9 bases from J, with 10 bases in between. The CDR3 sequence: CASSPQLRAPQHF. CDR3 nucleotides: TGTGCCAGCTCACCACAGCTCCGAGCGCCCCAGCATTTT.

V and J are TRBV27 and TRBJ1-1; a possible D gene is TRBD1 (5 bases). The ends were cut back, 2 bases at V and 2 bases at J, with 6 bases in the middle. This CDR3 is built from 13 residues. Looked up from germline, CDR1 is MNHEY and CDR2 is SMNVEV (reference sequence). DNA for the CDR3: TGTGCCAGCAGTTTAGGGGCTAACACTGAAGCTTTCTTT. This encodes CASSLGANTEAFF.

The rearrangement uses TRBV27 and TRBJ2-2; D is possibly TRBD2 (5 bases). Trimming cost V 7 bases and J 7 bases, with 16 bases left between them. The CDR3 length is 14 residues. CDR1 MNHEY and CDR2 SMNVEV come from the germline V gene (reference sequence). In nucleotides, the CDR3 is TGTGCCAGCACCTCCCATTTAGCGATCGGGGAGCTGTTTTTT. Residues: CASTSHLAIGELFF.